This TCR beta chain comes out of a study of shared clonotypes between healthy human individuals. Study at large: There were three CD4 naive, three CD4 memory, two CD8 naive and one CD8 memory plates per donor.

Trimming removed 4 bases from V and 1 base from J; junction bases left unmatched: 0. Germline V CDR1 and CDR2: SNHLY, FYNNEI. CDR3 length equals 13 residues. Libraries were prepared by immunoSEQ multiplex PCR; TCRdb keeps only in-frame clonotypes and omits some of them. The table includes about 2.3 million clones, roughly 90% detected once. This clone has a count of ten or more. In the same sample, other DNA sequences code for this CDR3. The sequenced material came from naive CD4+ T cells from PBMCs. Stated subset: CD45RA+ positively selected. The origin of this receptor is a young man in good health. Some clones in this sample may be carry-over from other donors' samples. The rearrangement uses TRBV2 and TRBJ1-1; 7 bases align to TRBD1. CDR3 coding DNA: TGTGCCAGCAGTGGACAGGGGAACACTGAAGCTTTCTTT. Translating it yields CASSGQGNTEAFF.